The sequence of this TCR beta chain was determined in a study of blood T cell repertoires in COVID-19. Study details: COVID-19 samples collected from the United States, Italy and Spain covered acute and convalescent phases.

The protocol was immunoSEQ multiplex PCR, while the TCRdb copy is restricted to in-frame clones and leaves out a portion. Of 130,000 to 150,000 clones listed, 87% were seen once; the top ten hold roughly 37%. The CDR3 sequence is 14 residues long. Trimming took 0 bases from V and 0 from J, leaving 6 bases between them. CDR1 and CDR2 (germline): LGHNA, YNFKEQ. V and J are TRBV4-2 and TRBJ2-7; no firm D call. Sequenced material: peripheral blood. This receptor was obtained from a man in his fifties who had recovered from COVID-19. The CDR3 loop reads CASSQDASSYEQYF. DNA for the CDR3: TGTGCCAGCAGCCAAGATGCTAGCTCCTACGAGCAGTACTTC.